The 9 T cell receptor beta chains presented below share a single source sample, sequenced in a study of long-term antiretroviral therapy in people with HIV. They ran version v3.0 of the immunoSEQ assay at survey level. TCRdb's table, derived via immunoSEQ multiplex PCR, lists solely in-frame clones and lacks some. The sample has about 40,000 clones, around 86% seen once. The sample was unsorted PBMCs, taken 0.1 years before starting antiretroviral therapy. The origin of the receptors is a woman between 45 and 65 years old with HIV.

The table lists this clone with a few counts. The chain employs TRBV27 and TRBJ2-5; 7 nucleotides agree with TRBD2. V dropped 6 bases and J dropped 4; count of bases not matched to a gene: 14. CDR3 size: 16 residues. Germline values: CDR1 MNHEY, CDR2 SMNVEV (reference sequence). CDR3 residues: CASRRLEAGVSETQYF. DNA of the CDR3: TGTGCCAGCAGACGTCTGGAGGCGGGGGTTTCAGAGACCCAGTACTTC.

The rearrangement uses TRBV5-6 and TRBJ2-7; D perhaps matches TRBD1 (5 bases). Germline-derived CDR1 and CDR2 are SGHDT and YYEEEE. V was pared by 1 base and J by 1 base, with 9 bases between. The CDR3 extends over 14 amino acids. CDR3 protein: CASSLSAGSYEQYF. As DNA, the CDR3 is TGTGCCAGCAGCTTGTCGGCAGGGTCCTACGAGCAGTACTTC.

CDR3 nucleotide sequence: TGTGCCAGCAGCTTGTCGGGACAGGGGGCCGCCGGGGAGCTGTTTTTT. The encoded protein is CASSLSGQGAAGELFF. The chain recombines TRBV5-5 with TRBJ2-2; TRBD1 aligns across 12 bases. Germline V CDR1 and CDR2: SGHKS, YYEKEE (reference sequence). Trimming removed 1 base from V and 6 bases from J; junction bases left unmatched: 4. The CDR3 is 16 amino acids.

This chain links TRBV5-6 with TRBJ1-1; perhaps TRBD1 as D (6 bases). Deletions cut 5 bases from V and 3 bases from J, with 17 bases between. Germline assignment: CDR1 SGHDT and CDR2 YYEEEE. The CDR3 sequence is 15 residues long. This CDR3 reads CASSFDGGRDTEAFF. The CDR3 DNA sequence: TGTGCCAGCAGTTTTGATGGGGGGCGGGACACTGAAGCTTTCTTT. The whole variable domain, remainder taken from reference TRBV5-6 and TRBJ1-1, is DAGVTQSPTHLIKTRGQQVTLRCSPKSGHDTVSWYQQALGQGPQFIFQYYEEEERQRGNFPDRFSGHQFPNYSSELNVNALLLGDSALYLCASSFDGGRDTEAFFGQGTRLTVV.

CDR3 protein: CACAEGWSYEQYF. As DNA, the CDR3 is TGTGCCTGCGCCGAGGGATGGAGCTACGAGCAGTACTTC. The chain carries TRBV30 and TRBJ2-7; D is perhaps TRBD2 (5 bases). Germline V gene lookup returns CDR1 GTSNPN and CDR2 SVGIG (reference sequence). CDR3 size: 13 residues. V lost 6 bases, J lost 3 bases, and 15 bases lay in between.

The chain recombines TRBV30 with TRBJ2-7, with 9 bases lining up with TRBD1. Germline assignment: CDR1 GTSNPN and CDR2 SVGIG (reference sequence). J gave up 5 bases and V 2 bases, and 7 bases lay outside the gene matches. The CDR3 is 14 amino acids. CDR3 coding DNA: TGTGCCTGGAGTAAAGGGACAGGGTCCCACGAGCAGTACTTC. The encoded protein is CAWSKGTGSHEQYF. The full variable domain, in which reference TRBV30 and TRBJ2-7 provide the parts outside the CDR3, is SQTIHQWPATLVQPVGSPLSLECTVEGTSNPNLYWYRQAAGRGLQLLFYSVGIGQISSEVPQNLSASRPQDRQFILSSKKLLLSDSGFYLCAWSKGTGSHEQYFGPGTRLTVT.

This clone was detected a few times. In DNA, the CDR3 is TGCGCCAGCAGAATTGCGGTCGATAGCAATCAGCCCCAGCATTTT. Translated, it gives CASRIAVDSNQPQHF. This chain uses TRBV4-3 with TRBJ1-5; D not certain. The germline gives CDR1 LGHNA, CDR2 YSLEER. Trimming cost V 6 bases and J 0 bases, with 12 bases left between them. The CDR3 length is 15 residues.

The chain employs TRBV7-3 and TRBJ2-1; possibly TRBD1 for D (5 bases). V was pared by 5 bases and J by 9 bases, with 14 bases between. This CDR3 has 13 amino acids. The V gene's germline CDR1 is SGHTA and CDR2 FQGTGA. CDR3 nucleotide sequence: TGTGCCAGCAGCAAGACCCTGCAGGGTGAGCAGTTCTTC. Its protein product is CASSKTLQGEQFF.

The genes are TRBV9 and TRBJ1-4; 8 nucleotides align to TRBD1. CDR3 length: 16 amino acids. Unmatched junction bases numbered 4, after V lost 0 bases and J lost 3 bases. The germline V gene has CDR1 SGDLS and CDR2 YYNGEE. CDR3 region: CASSVGDRFSNEKLFF. CDR3 bases: TGTGCCAGCAGCGTAGGGGACAGGTTCTCTAATGAAAAACTGTTTTTT.